This T cell receptor beta chain stems from a study of T cells in Graves' hyperthyroidism and ophthalmopathy (dated by TCRdb to between 2018 and 2020). Describing the broader study: Peripheral blood was sampled at the time of initial diagnosis, prior to any treatment. The roughly 91 discovery patients were randomly divided into training and test sets at a 7:3 ratio. To identify TCR V-J signatures that set the groups apart, the researchers used a discovery cohort of 100 patients, made up of around 42 with Graves' ophthalmopathy and about 60 with stable Graves' hyperthyroidism. The paper describes TCR Vbeta CDR3 sequencing of roughly 130 peripheral blood samples, made up of 43 ophthalmopathy patients, roughly 80 hyperthyroidism patients and some 17 progressor patients. Prospective prediction of ophthalmopathy was tested in an independent validation cohort of approximately 19 hyperthyroidism patients and approximately 17 patients who later progressed to ophthalmopathy. After blood sampling, hyperthyroidism patients were treated with methimazole at a starting dose of 30 mg daily, and ophthalmopathy patients were treated with high-dose intravenous methylprednisolone. In addition, the study compared T-cell repertoires in thyroid tissue and in blood from roughly six Graves' hyperthyroidism patients.

The paper as a whole reports these results and caveats: Ophthalmopathy was separated from stable hyperthyroidism by a 13 V-J signature model, with over 85% sensitivity and just over 81% specificity obtained in cross-validation and 80%/75% obtained in testing. Blood samples also contained most of the expanded thyroid clonotypes (frequency above 0.001), which suggests that blood repertoires may reflect thyroid immune responses. Sample size was not statistically predetermined, and blinding of investigators to group allocation was not performed. In validation, progression to ophthalmopathy was predicted by the model with approximately 67% sensitivity and 72.22% specificity, a median of approximately 7.1 months before onset.

From its cysteine to its phenylalanine, the CDR3 spans 14 amino acids. Solely the CDR3 DNA is kept, with 42 bases framed from the first base. At the junction V is shortened by 3 bases and J by 6 bases; bases outside the gene matches: 9. In the germline V gene, CDR1 corresponds to SQVTM and CDR2 to ANQGSEA. This clonotype was counted ten times or more. Its antigen has not been determined. Per-nucleotide qualities are absent, and no much larger clonotype sits a single base away. The TCR beta CDR3 regions were amplified from RNA transcripts. The TCR CDR3 was subjected to a first round of RT-PCR using the HTBI primer set and the Qiagen OneStep RT-PCR kit. A second multiplex PCR round built the libraries, followed by size selection and purification. The libraries were sequenced on an Illumina HiSeq2000 using paired-end 100 bp reads. The original methods were these. SOAPnuke was used to process the raw data, throwing out any read that contained adapters or uncalled bases, had a mean Phred below 15, or lacked an exact constant-primer or identifier match. COPE v1.2.5 was used to merge high-quality paired reads, and clonotypes were defined as unique nucleotide sequences. MiTCR v1.1 was used to align the clonotypes against IMGT TRBV, TRBD and TRBJ reference segments. The analysis included only V-J combinations with a frequency above 0.0001, which together covered 99% to 99.2% of the repertoires. A TCS score was defined as the ratio of F50 (clonal expansion) to E x V (chaos), with BLOSUM62-based TCRdist applied between CDR3 peptides within each V-J. Welch's t-statistics and random forest reduced around 510 V-J features to around 14, which were used in a naive Bayes classifier (R e1071). The public reads were reanalyzed by TCRdb: fastp trimming at Q25, MiXCR alignment, in-frame beta chains only. Every CDR3 protein is listed once, alongside the most common genes and DNA of its rows. TCRdb, rather than the study authors, made the V and J calls. This sample is represented by about 400,000 distinct CDR3 sequences; around 15% of them were singletons. 25% to 30% of the sample is in the top ten clones.

Ophthalmopathy patients had moderately to severely active disease, Clinical Activity Score of at least 3, NOSPECS grade of at least 4, and duration under 3 months. The study excluded patients with uncontrolled infections, other autoimmune diseases, pregnancy or lactation. Diagnoses were based on clinical symptoms, serum thyroxine and TRAb, thyroid ultrasound and orbital computed tomography. PBMCs were isolated from approximately 10 ml of fresh peripheral blood by Ficoll-Paque density gradient centrifugation. Trizol reagent was used to extract total RNA, and RNA quality was then checked on an Agilent 2100 Bioanalyzer.

The sample consisted of blood. The chain is encoded by TRBV29-1 joined to TRBJ1-1; the central 8 bases match TRBD1. The TCR sequence derives from a man over 45 with Graves' ophthalmopathy. This receptor carries the CDR3 CSVDWAGGVAEAFF. The DNA sequence is TGCAGCGTTGATTGGGCAGGGGGCGTTGCTGAAGCTTTCTTT.